This T cell receptor (beta chain) was identified in a study of blood T cells in healthy people across ages. Looking at the study overall: Template switching retrieved approximately one barcoded beta molecule for each two T cells.

This clonotype was picked up many times. Its target is unknown. For the second PCR, which ran for roughly 7 to 11 cycles, a sample-barcoded 5' primer and a J-beta primer mix were used. TCRdb fed the 5' RACE reads into MiXCR, producing one record per CDR3 protein. The table lists about 720,000 distinct CDR3 sequences, about a fifth of them singletons. The CDR3 is 16 amino acids. The germline CDR1 and CDR2 sequences are SGHRS and YFSETQ. Between the trimmed V and J ends, which lost 4 bases and 0 bases, there was a span of 14 bases. Whole-study findings and limits: There was no known CMV status for donors, so expanded clonotype changes were possibly confounded. TCR beta diversity tracked closely with naive T cell percentage. TCR beta diversity, measured per million T cells, fell in a roughly linear way with age.

The sample taken for sequencing was blood. This receptor was obtained from a man between 70 and 80 years old in good health. The chain recombines TRBV5-1 with TRBJ1-3; a possible D gene is TRBD1 (5 bases). The CDR3 loop is CASSQGHTGSGNTIYF. CDR3 sequence (DNA): TGCGCCAGCAGCCAAGGACACACAGGCTCTGGAAACACCATATATTTT.